This TCR beta chain appears in the sequencing data of a study of blood T cell repertoires in COVID-19. In the study overall: Specimens from acute and convalescent COVID-19 originated in the United States, Italy and Spain. PBMCs, B-cell-depleted T cells, or T cells were the source of the cDNA or gDNA that made up the material.

The data were produced by immunoSEQ multiplex PCR, yet TCRdb's version contains in-frame clones alone and is incomplete. In the table there are around 200,000 clones, 80% to 90% of which are singletons. The CDR3 consists of 15 residues. Trimming left V 4 bases short and J 9 bases short, with 17 bases between. Germline V gene data show CDR1 as SGHDT and CDR2 as YYEEEE. The clonotype originates from a man aged 60 to 75 with acute or convalescent COVID-19. The sequencing sample was made of peripheral blood. The J gene is TRBJ1-6, the V gene TRBV5-6; TRBD1 might be the D (6 bases). The CDR3 spells CASSLRSGGSSPLHF. In DNA, the CDR3 is TGTGCCAGCAGCCTCCGGTCTGGGGGCTCTTCACCCCTCCACTTT. The complete variable domain, with remaining parts taken from reference TRBV5-6 and TRBJ1-6, reads DAGVTQSPTHLIKTRGQQVTLRCSPKSGHDTVSWYQQALGQGPQFIFQYYEEEERQRGNFPDRFSGHQFPNYSSELNVNALLLGDSALYLCASSLRSGGSSPLHFGNGTRLTVT.